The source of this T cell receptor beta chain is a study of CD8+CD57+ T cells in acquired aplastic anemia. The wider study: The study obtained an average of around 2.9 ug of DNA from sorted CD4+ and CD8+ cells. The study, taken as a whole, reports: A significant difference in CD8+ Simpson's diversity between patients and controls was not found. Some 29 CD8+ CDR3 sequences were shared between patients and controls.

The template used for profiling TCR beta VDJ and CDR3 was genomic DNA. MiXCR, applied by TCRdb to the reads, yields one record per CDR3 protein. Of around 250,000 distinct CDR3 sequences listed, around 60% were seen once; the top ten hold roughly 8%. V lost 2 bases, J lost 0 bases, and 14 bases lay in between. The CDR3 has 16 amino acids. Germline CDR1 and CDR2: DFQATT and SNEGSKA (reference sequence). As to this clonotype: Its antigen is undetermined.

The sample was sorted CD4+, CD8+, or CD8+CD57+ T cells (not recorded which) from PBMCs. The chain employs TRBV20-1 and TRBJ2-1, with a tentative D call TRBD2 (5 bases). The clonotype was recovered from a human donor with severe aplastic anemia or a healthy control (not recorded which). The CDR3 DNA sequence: TGCAGTGCTAGATCTGATCTAGCTAGCTCCTACAATGAGCAGTTCTTC. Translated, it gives CSARSDLASSYNEQFF.